The 14 T cell receptor beta chains presented below share a single source sample, sequenced in a study of cytomegalovirus exposure and HLA in healthy donors. The study ran its PCR with 60 Vbeta and 13 Jbeta primers. The assay was immunoSEQ multiplex PCR, and TCRdb's table has in-frame clones only and misses some. The table has about 150,000 clones, 80% to 90% seen once. Sequencing was performed on PBMCs. The receptors were sampled from a male donor in good health and CMV-seronegative.

This clone has a single count. The chain has TRBV6-1 and TRBJ2-5, with D possibly being TRBD1 (6 bases). The CDR3 runs to 15 residues. V was trimmed by 1 base and J by 2 bases, leaving 11 bases between them. The germline V gene has CDR1 MNHNS and CDR2 SASEGT. The CDR3 DNA sequence: TGTGCCAGCAGTGAAGGACCGGGACAACAAGAGACCCAGTACTTC. Protein: CASSEGPGQQETQYF.

The chain carries TRBV9 and TRBJ1-1, with D possibly being TRBD1 (6 bases). This CDR3 comprises 13 residues. The V gene lost 0 bases and the J gene lost 10 bases, with 13 bases spanning the gap. Germline V gene lookup returns CDR1 SGDLS and CDR2 YYNGEE. In DNA, the CDR3 is TGTGCCAGCAGCGTAGAATCGGGGGGGGCAGCTTTCTTT. Its translation is CASSVESGGAAFF.

This clone was observed a handful of times. The chain is built from TRBV4-1 and TRBJ2-7; 9 nucleotides line up with TRBD1. Trimming at V came to 3 bases and at J to 4 bases, leaving 7 bases not matched to a gene. Germline CDR1 is MGHRA and CDR2 is YSYEKL. The length of the CDR3 is 15 residues. In nucleotides, the CDR3 is TGCGCCAGCAGCCATCCCACAGGGGGCGAATACGAGCAGTACTTC. Translating gives CASSHPTGGEYEQYF.

This chain joins TRBV4-1 and TRBJ2-7; 9 bases match TRBD1. CDR3 length equals 17 residues. Losses at the gene ends were 4 bases for V and 2 bases for J; bases not matched to a gene: 12. The germline gives CDR1 MGHRA, CDR2 YSYEKL. This CDR3 is CASSPRSSGTGTYEQYF. The CDR3 nucleotides read TGCGCCAGCAGCCCACGATCCTCCGGGACAGGGACCTACGAGCAGTACTTC.

V usage is TRBV19 and J usage is TRBJ2-5; TRBD1 might be the D (6 bases). Trimming took off 6 bases at V and 2 bases at J, with 10 bases between the two ends. This CDR3 is built from 13 residues. Germline V gene lookup returns CDR1 LNHDA and CDR2 SQIVND (reference sequence). The CDR3 sequence is CASRGAGQETQYF. In nucleotides, the CDR3 is TGTGCCAGTAGGGGGGCAGGGCAAGAGACCCAGTACTTC.

The chain is built from TRBV5-1 and TRBJ2-7; 10 bases are a match to TRBD1. The CDR3 length is 14 residues. With 2 bases clipped from V and 3 bases from J, the junction kept 2 bases outside the gene matches. The germline CDR1 and CDR2 sequences are SGHRS and YFSETQ. CDR3 sequence reads: CASSFGDRGYEQYF. DNA of the CDR3: TGCGCCAGCAGCTTTGGGGACAGGGGCTACGAGCAGTACTTC.

This chain uses TRBV15 with TRBJ2-1; TRBD2 matches 10 bases. J gave up 11 bases and V 0 bases, and 10 bases lay outside the gene matches. The CDR3 runs 16 residues. The germline V gene encodes CDR1 LNHNV and CDR2 YYDKDF (reference sequence). The CDR3 sequence is CATSRDLVAGGWKQFF. The CDR3 DNA reads as TGTGCCACCAGCAGAGATCTGGTAGCGGGAGGTTGGAAGCAGTTCTTC.

The chain links TRBV1 to TRBJ2-2; TRBD2, the table's D call, lacks a check against the DNA. TRBV1 is labeled a pseudogene. The CDR3 is made up of 15 amino acids. CDR3 in amino acids: CTSSQLAGVPGELFF. The CDR3 DNA is TGCACCAGCAGCCAACTAGCGGGAGTACCCGGGGAGCTGTTTTTT.

The chain combines TRBV9 with TRBJ2-7; D remains unclear. Germline-derived CDR1 and CDR2 are SGDLS and YYNGEE. Trimming stripped 0 bases from V and 7 bases from J, with 14 bases between. CDR3 size: 14 residues. The CDR3 DNA reads TGTGCCAGCAGCGTAGGGTTGGGCGATCGGGAGCAGTACTTC. Its translation is CASSVGLGDREQYF.

V usage is TRBV2 and J usage is TRBJ2-7, with TRBD2 matching over 10 bases. Germline V gene lookup returns CDR1 SNHLY and CDR2 FYNNEI. The CDR3 is 15 residues long. J gave up 0 bases and V 6 bases, and 5 bases lay outside the gene matches. CDR3 in amino acids: CASSYRTSGSYEQYF. CDR3 coding DNA: TGTGCCAGCAGCTACCGGACTAGCGGCTCCTACGAGCAGTACTTC.

V is TRBV7-9 and J is TRBJ2-5, with TRBD2 identical over 8 bases. With 3 bases clipped from V and 4 bases from J, the junction kept 10 bases outside the gene matches. The germline V gene encodes CDR1 SEHNR and CDR2 FQNEAQ (reference sequence). This CDR3 has 16 residues. Written as DNA, the CDR3 is TGTGCCAGCAGCTTGGGACTAGGCGGAGTCATAGAGACCCAGTACTTC. This encodes CASSLGLGGVIETQYF.

This chain links TRBV5-5 with TRBJ2-7, with D possibly being TRBD1 (6 bases). CDR1 is SGHKS and CDR2 is YYEKEE in the germline V gene (reference sequence). The CDR3 spans 16 residues. Trimming took 1 base from V and 0 from J, leaving 14 bases between them. The CDR3 DNA is TGTGCCAGCAGCTTGATTGGCTACAGGGACTCCTACGAGCAGTACTTC. As protein: CASSLIGYRDSYEQYF.

The chain recombines TRBV4-1 with TRBJ2-1, with 11 positions matching TRBD2. Losses at the gene ends were 2 bases for V and 8 bases for J; bases not matched to a gene: 5. Germline CDR1 MGHRA, CDR2 YSYEKL. CDR3 length equals 15 residues. Written as DNA, the CDR3 is TGCGCCAGCAGCCAACTTAGCGGGGGGGCCCATGAGCAGTTCTTC. Protein product: CASSQLSGGAHEQFF.

This sequence joins TRBV5-1 and TRBJ2-1; the match to TRBD2 covers 9 bases. The CDR3 is 16 amino acids. With 4 bases clipped from V and 7 bases from J, the junction kept 12 bases outside the gene matches. CDR1 is SGHRS and CDR2 is YFSETQ in the germline V gene. The CDR3 loop reads CASSAGGSGRGNEQFF. DNA for the CDR3: TGCGCCAGCAGCGCCGGAGGTAGCGGGAGAGGGAATGAGCAGTTCTTC.